These 30 T cell receptor beta chains share one sample of origin, sequenced in a study of CD8+ T cells in alopecia areata. Once RNA had been extracted, it was reverse transcribed into cDNA to act as the sequencing template. TCRdb's table, derived via immunoSEQ multiplex PCR, lists solely in-frame clones and lacks some. The sample shows about 190,000 clones, around 60% of them seen only once. Described treatment: oral pan-JAK inhibitor, 5-10 mg twice daily. Source: CD4+ T cells sorted from blood, taken at week 4, from a patient treated with tofacitinib. These receptors were taken from a human donor with alopecia areata.

The chain combines TRBV7-3 with TRBJ1-1, with unresolved D. V was clipped by 8 bases and J by 3 bases, with 16 bases between them. The CDR3 covers 14 residues. Germline CDR1 SGHTA, CDR2 FQGTGA. For the CDR3, the DNA is TGTGCCAGCGGGATTGGCCCGAGGGACACTGAAGCTTTCTTT. Amino acids: CASGIGPRDTEAFF.

The table lists this clone with a few counts. V usage is TRBV29-1 and J usage is TRBJ2-1; 8 nucleotides line up with TRBD2. V was pared by 3 bases and J by 14 bases, with 6 bases of the junction left unmatched. CDR3 length: 11 residues. From germline, CDR1 is SQVTM and CDR2 ANQGSEA. CDR3 DNA sequence: TGCAGCGTTGACTTGCGGGAGGAGAAGTTCTTC. Translating it yields CSVDLREEKFF.

Comment on this clone: In the same sample, other DNA sequences code for this CDR3. The rearrangement joins TRBV20-1 to TRBJ2-7; unclear D gene. Germline assignment: CDR1 DFQATT and CDR2 SNEGSKA (reference sequence). V lost 1 base and J 7 bases, leaving 5 bases between the germline ends. This CDR3 has 10 residues. The CDR3 region is CSARAREQYF. The CDR3 DNA is TGCAGTGCTAGAGCTAGGGAGCAGTACTTC.

This chain joins TRBV29-1 and TRBJ1-1, with D hard to call. The CDR3 consists of 10 residues. Trimming took 7 bases from V and 6 from J, leaving 9 bases between them. Germline lookup yields CDR1 SQVTM and CDR2 ANQGSEA. CDR3 bases: TGCAGCGGAATGGAATCTGAAGCTTTCTTT. It is translated as CSGMESEAFF.

The chain joins TRBV18 to TRBJ2-1; 10 bases are shared with TRBD2. Looked up from germline, CDR1 is KGHSH and CDR2 is LQKENI. The length of the CDR3 is 17 residues. V lost 3 bases to trimming and J lost 0 bases; unmatched junction nucleotides: 5. The CDR3 loop is CASSPGPSGSSYNEQFF. CDR3 in DNA: TGTGCCAGCTCACCTGGCCCTAGCGGGAGCTCCTACAATGAGCAGTTCTTC.

The CDR3 reads CAWSAQGVGVGYTF. CDR3 DNA: TGTGCCTGGAGTGCGCAAGGGGTAGGGGTAGGCTACACCTTC. V and J are TRBV30 and TRBJ1-2, with D perhaps TRBD1 (5 bases). The CDR3 length is 14 residues. V was cut by 1 base and J by 8 bases, with 17 bases left in between. Per germline, CDR1 GTSNPN and CDR2 SVGIG (reference sequence). Full variable domain (remainder filled in from reference TRBV30 and TRBJ1-2): SQTIHQWPATLVQPVGSPLSLECTVEGTSNPNLYWYRQAAGRGLQLLFYSVGIGQISSEVPQNLSASRPQDRQFILSSKKLLLSDSGFYLCAWSAQGVGVGYTFGSGTRLTVV.

The sample holds a few counts of this clone. The chain recombines TRBV7-9 with TRBJ1-1; D call uncertain. Germline V gene data show CDR1 as SEHNR and CDR2 as FQNEAQ (reference sequence). The ends were cut back, 6 bases at V and 1 base at J, with 9 bases in the middle. This CDR3 has 13 amino acids. The CDR3 spells CASRATGNTEAFF. In DNA form, the CDR3 reads TGTGCCAGCAGGGCCACGGGGAACACTGAAGCTTTCTTT.

This chain joins TRBV28 and TRBJ1-1; 8 bases align to TRBD1. Germline V CDR1 and CDR2: MDHEN, SYDVKM. The CDR3 length is 15 residues. J was trimmed by 6 bases and V by 3 bases; bases with no gene match: 9. CDR3 in DNA: TGTGCCAGCAGTTTGCAGGGGGCGCTTATGGCTGAAGCTTTCTTT. Amino acid sequence: CASSLQGALMAEAFF.

This rearrangement joins TRBV4-1 to TRBJ1-1; D is possibly TRBD1 (5 bases). Trimming removed 0 bases at V and 4 bases at J, with 12 bases between. CDR3 length: 15 amino acids. The V gene's germline CDR1 is MGHRA and CDR2 YSYEKL. The CDR3 DNA sequence: TGCGCCAGCAGCCAAGATTTCACGGGGGGCACTGAAGCTTTCTTT. Its translation is CASSQDFTGGTEAFF.

The gene calls are TRBV7-2 and TRBJ2-7, with 9 bases fitting TRBD2. This CDR3 has 15 residues. Unmatched junction bases numbered 4, after V lost 2 bases and J lost 2 bases. Germline-derived CDR1 and CDR2 are SGHTA and FQGNSA. In DNA form, the CDR3 reads TGTGCCAGCAGCTTAATAGCGGGAGAGGCCTACGAGCAGTACTTC. The encoded protein is CASSLIAGEAYEQYF.

CDR3 nucleotides: TGCAGCTTTGGGGACAGGGGCCCTCTTGGCAACTATGGCTACACCTTC. Amino acids: CSFGDRGPLGNYGYTF. The chain couples TRBV29-1 to TRBJ1-2, with 10 nucleotides matching TRBD1. Germline V CDR1 and CDR2: SQVTM, ANQGSEA. After removal of 8 bases from V and 2 bases from J, the junction contained 14 bases not matched to a gene. The CDR3 covers 16 residues. Together with reference TRBV29-1 and TRBJ1-2, the CDR3 gives the full variable domain: SAVISQKPSRDICQRGTSLTIQCQVDSQVTMMFWYRQQPGQSLTLIATANQGSEATYESGFVIDKFPISRPNLTFSTLTVSNMSPEDSSIYLCSFGDRGPLGNYGYTFGSGTRLTVV.

The CDR3: CSGGQRTTEAFF. CDR3 DNA sequence: TGCAGCGGCGGACAGCGAACAACTGAAGCTTTCTTT. J is TRBJ1-1 and V is TRBV29-1, with D possibly TRBD1 on 6 matching bases. Looked up from germline, CDR1 is SQVTM and CDR2 is ANQGSEA. There are 12 residues in the CDR3. V was clipped by 7 bases and J by 5 bases, with 14 bases between them.

This clone has a single count. The V call is TRBV30, the J call TRBJ1-2; tentative D call: TRBD1 (6 bases). V was trimmed by 4 bases and J by 2 bases, leaving 11 bases between them. The CDR3 is 13 amino acids. Germline CDR1 is GTSNPN and CDR2 is SVGIG (reference sequence). CDR3 in DNA: TGTGCCTGGACGCAGGGGCCAAACTATGGCTACACCTTC. It translates to CAWTQGPNYGYTF.

In its sample, this clone was seen once. This chain uses TRBV27 with TRBJ1-1; TRBD1 is a possible D gene (6 bases). V was shortened by 2 bases and J by 8 bases, with 12 bases between the two germline ends. From germline, CDR1 is MNHEY and CDR2 SMNVEV (reference sequence). The CDR3 totals 13 residues. The CDR3 loop reads CASSLQGRMEAFF. CDR3 nucleotides: TGTGCCAGCAGTTTACAGGGGCGAATGGAAGCTTTCTTT.

The V and J genes are TRBV6-5 and TRBJ1-2; D is unresolved. Trimming took 6 bases from V and 2 from J, leaving 7 bases between them. The CDR3 extends over 12 amino acids. Looked up from germline, CDR1 is MNHEY and CDR2 is SVGAGI. This CDR3 is CASRRENYGYTF. The CDR3 nucleotides read TGTGCCAGCAGGCGGGAAAACTATGGCTACACCTTC.

The J gene is TRBJ2-5, the V gene TRBV7-9; TRBD1 matches at 7 bases. Trimming removed 6 bases from V and 4 bases from J; junction bases left unmatched: 8. CDR3 length equals 14 residues. CDR1 is SEHNR and CDR2 is FQNEAQ in the germline V gene (reference sequence). This CDR3 is CASRLTGSGETQYF. The CDR3 DNA sequence: TGTGCCAGCAGACTGACAGGGTCGGGAGAGACCCAGTACTTC.

This rearrangement joins TRBV9 to TRBJ2-5, with 8 positions matching TRBD2. The CDR3 extends over 14 amino acids. Per germline, CDR1 SGDLS and CDR2 YYNGEE. The ends lost 0 bases at V and 6 bases at J; junction bases unmatched: 4. The CDR3 DNA reads as TGTGCCAGCAGCGTAGGAGCGGGAGAAAAGACCCAGTACTTC. This sequence encodes CASSVGAGEKTQYF.

This clone was recorded a few times. The DNA of the CDR3 is TGCGCCAGCAGCCAAGATGATCCAGCTATGAACACTGAAGCTTTCTTT. Its protein is CASSQDDPAMNTEAFF. This chain joins TRBV4-3 and TRBJ1-1; D not resolved. The CDR3 consists of 16 residues. CDR1 is LGHNA, CDR2 YSLEER, per germline. The V and J ends lost 0 bases and 0 bases respectively, with 11 bases between them.

V gene TRBV18 combines with J gene TRBJ1-1; D gene uncertain. The V end lost 3 bases, the J end lost 8 bases, and 13 bases lay between the germline ends. Germline V lookup: CDR1 KGHSH, CDR2 LQKENI. The CDR3 runs to 13 residues. CDR3 nucleotides: TGTGCCAGCTCACCCTTGGCACCTAGGGAAGCTTTCTTT. It specifies CASSPLAPREAFF.

This clone was counted a few times. The J gene is TRBJ1-1, the V gene TRBV20-1, with D unclear. Germline V gene data show CDR1 as DFQATT and CDR2 as SNEGSKA (reference sequence). This CDR3 has 8 amino acids. Trimming stripped 4 bases from V and 6 bases from J, with 0 bases between. The CDR3: CSATEAFF. CDR3 coding DNA: TGCAGTGCTACTGAAGCTTTCTTT.

V and J are TRBV29-1 and TRBJ2-4, with no clear D. Germline loops: CDR1 SQVTM, CDR2 ANQGSEA. This CDR3 spans 13 amino acids. Trimming took off 0 bases at V and 0 bases at J, with 3 bases between the two ends. This CDR3 is CSVEDLAKNIQYF. The CDR3 DNA sequence: TGCAGCGTTGAAGACCTAGCCAAAAACATTCAGTACTTC.

The chain recombines TRBV25-1 with TRBJ2-7, with a possible D match to TRBD2 (7 bases). The CDR3 is made up of 16 amino acids. Trimming shortened V by 2 bases and J by 7 bases, and 21 bases separated the two germline ends. Germline lookup yields CDR1 MGHDK and CDR2 SYGVNS. The CDR3 is CASSERSGAGAGEQYF. The CDR3 DNA sequence: TGTGCCAGCAGTGAACGTTCGGGGGCGGGAGCTGGGGAGCAGTACTTC.

This sequence joins TRBV11-2 and TRBJ2-5; TRBD1 matches 9 bases. V lost 0 bases, J lost 1 base, and 0 bases stayed unmatched. Looked up from germline, CDR1 is SGHAT and CDR2 is FQNNGV. There are 15 residues in the CDR3. The CDR3 DNA reads TGTGCCAGCAGCTTAGAGACAGGGGGCCAAGAGACCCAGTACTTC. Residues: CASSLETGGQETQYF.

This clone was picked up a small number of times. The rearrangement joins TRBV15 to TRBJ2-2; no definite D call. V was cut by 2 bases and J by 7 bases, with 2 bases left in between. The CDR3 totals 11 residues. CDR1 and CDR2 from the germline V gene are LNHNV and YYDKDF (reference sequence). The CDR3 DNA reads TGTGCCACCAGCAGAAACGGGGAGCTGTTTTTT. Translated: CATSRNGELFF.

This clone was seen only a few times. V is TRBV30 and J is TRBJ2-2; the match to TRBD2 covers 7 bases. The germline gives CDR1 GTSNPN, CDR2 SVGIG (reference sequence). V lost 4 bases to trimming and J lost 3 bases; unmatched junction nucleotides: 11. CDR3 length: 16 residues. The CDR3 DNA follows: TGTGCCTGGACCTTGGGACTACCAGTTGACACCGGGGAGCTGTTTTTT. It is translated as CAWTLGLPVDTGELFF.

The V gene is TRBV10-3, the J gene TRBJ2-7, with 9 bases aligning to TRBD1. The CDR3 consists of 14 residues. Germline loops: CDR1 ENHRY, CDR2 SYGVKD. V lost 7 bases, J lost 5 bases, and 9 bases stayed unmatched. The DNA of the CDR3 is TGTGCCATCAATCCGGGACAGGGTTCCAACGAGCAGTACTTC. Its translation: CAINPGQGSNEQYF.

This chain links TRBV30 with TRBJ1-2; D might be TRBD1 (5 bases). The V end was cut by 0 bases, the J end by 5 bases, with 13 bases between. The CDR3 totals 14 residues. Germline V gives CDR1 GTSNPN, CDR2 SVGIG (reference sequence). CDR3 residues: CAWSVPPGQYGYTF. CDR3 bases: TGTGCCTGGAGTGTACCCCCGGGGCAGTATGGCTACACCTTC. The full variable domain, rest sourced from reference TRBV30 and TRBJ1-2, is SQTIHQWPATLVQPVGSPLSLECTVEGTSNPNLYWYRQAAGRGLQLLFYSVGIGQISSEVPQNLSASRPQDRQFILSSKKLLLSDSGFYLCAWSVPPGQYGYTFGSGTRLTVV.

The rearrangement joins TRBV7-9 to TRBJ1-2; maybe TRBD1 (5 bases). The CDR3 consists of 14 residues. Trimming cost V 1 base and J 6 bases, with 12 bases left between them. Germline loops: CDR1 SEHNR, CDR2 FQNEAQ (reference sequence). The CDR3 DNA follows: TGTGCCAGCAGCTTAGAAGGGGCACATCATGGCTACACCTTC. This sequence encodes CASSLEGAHHGYTF.

This rearrangement joins TRBV30 to TRBJ2-7, with D perhaps being TRBD1 or TRBD2 (5 bases each). Per germline, CDR1 GTSNPN and CDR2 SVGIG (reference sequence). The germline V and J ends were trimmed by 1 base and 4 bases, with 11 bases remaining between them. The CDR3 runs to 13 residues. The CDR3 DNA follows: TGTGCCTGGAGTGGAGGGGCGCGATACGAGCAGTACTTC. Its protein is CAWSGGARYEQYF.

This clone was picked up a small number of times. The chain employs TRBV14 and TRBJ2-1; 7 bases align to TRBD2. V was pared by 4 bases and J by 0 bases, with 9 bases of the junction left unmatched. The V gene's germline CDR1 is SGHDN and CDR2 FVKESK. This CDR3 is 17 amino acids long. The CDR3 coding sequence is TGTGCCAGCAGCCCTCTAGACGGGAGGCTCTCCTACAATGAGCAGTTCTTC. Its translation is CASSPLDGRLSYNEQFF.